Following are 5 T cell receptor beta chains from one sample sequenced in a study of cytomegalovirus exposure and HLA in healthy donors. 13 Jbeta primers and 60 Vbeta primers were used for the PCR. Method: immunoSEQ multiplex PCR; TCRdb's copy keeps in-frame clones and lacks some. The profile shows over 95,000 clones, 82% of them singletons. Sequencing used PBMCs. These receptor sequences come from a young woman in good health and CMV-seronegative.

The CDR3 DNA follows: TGCAGCGCCGAGACAGCCCATAACACTGAAGCTTTCTTT. Translation: CSAETAHNTEAFF. The chain recombines TRBV29-1 with TRBJ1-1, with D maybe TRBD1 (5 bases). Trimming took off 7 bases at V and 2 bases at J, with 14 bases between the two ends. CDR1 is SQVTM and CDR2 is ANQGSEA in the germline V gene. The CDR3 totals 13 residues.

The genes are TRBV7-2 and TRBJ2-7, with D possibly being TRBD1 (6 bases). The CDR3 has 14 residues. CDR1 is SGHTA and CDR2 is FQGNSA in the germline V gene. The V end lost 4 bases, the J end lost 3 bases, and 13 bases lay between the germline ends. Here the CDR3 DNA reads TGTGCCAGCAGCTCCGGACAGTCCCTCTACGAGCAGTACTTC. The encoded protein is CASSSGQSLYEQYF.

This clone was detected a few times. The rearrangement uses TRBV6-1 and TRBJ2-7; 7 nucleotides match TRBD1. This CDR3 spans 12 amino acids. Trimming took 7 bases from V and 6 from J; bases not matched to a gene: 6. The germline gives CDR1 MNHNS, CDR2 SASEGT. CDR3 amino acids: CASKQGSLEQYF. The CDR3 bases are TGTGCCAGCAAACAGGGGAGCCTCGAGCAGTACTTC.

The chain couples TRBV13 to TRBJ1-4, with 7 bases identical to TRBD1. V trimming: 5 bases; J trimming: 3 bases; junction bases outside the gene matches: 6. In germline, CDR1 is PRHDT, CDR2 FYEKMQ (reference sequence). This CDR3 is built from 15 residues. In nucleotides, the CDR3 is TGTGCCAGCAGCCCGAGGACAGGATCTAATGAAAAACTGTTTTTT. It specifies CASSPRTGSNEKLFF.

The rearrangement joins TRBV14 to TRBJ2-3; 9 nucleotides agree with TRBD2. J was trimmed by 6 bases and V by 4 bases; bases with no gene match: 8. Per germline, CDR1 SGHDN and CDR2 FVKESK. This CDR3 has 15 residues. The CDR3 bases are TGTGCCAGCAGCCCAAGCGGGGGGTTTGGCGATACGCAGTATTTT. Its protein product is CASSPSGGFGDTQYF.